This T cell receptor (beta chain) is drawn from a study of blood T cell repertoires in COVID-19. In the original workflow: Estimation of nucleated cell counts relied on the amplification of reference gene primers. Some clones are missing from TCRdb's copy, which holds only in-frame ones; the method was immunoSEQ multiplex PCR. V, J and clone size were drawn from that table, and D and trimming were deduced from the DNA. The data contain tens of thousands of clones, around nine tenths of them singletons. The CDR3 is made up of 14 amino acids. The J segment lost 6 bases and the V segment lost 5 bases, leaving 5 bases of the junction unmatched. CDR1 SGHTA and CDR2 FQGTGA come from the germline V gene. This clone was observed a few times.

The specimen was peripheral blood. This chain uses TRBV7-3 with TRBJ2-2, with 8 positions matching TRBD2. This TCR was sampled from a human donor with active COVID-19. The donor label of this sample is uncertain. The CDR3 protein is CASSQGTSSGELFF. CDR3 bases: TGTGCCAGCAGCCAAGGGACTAGTTCCGGGGAGCTGTTTTTT.